A few counts support the clone carrying this T cell receptor beta chain. The data were taken from a study of T-cell reconstitution after alpha-beta-depleted transplantation in children. Unique molecular identifiers were built into the TCRbeta library. MiXCR, applied by TCRdb to the PCR reads, yields one record per CDR3 protein. The table includes some 340,000 distinct CDR3 sequences, around a tenth detected once. The CDR3 covers 15 residues. The junction had 12 bases not matched to a gene; V was cut back by 4 bases and J by 5 bases. The germline V gene has CDR1 DFQATT and CDR2 SNEGSKA (reference sequence).

The receptor's source is a human donor who donated a stem cell graft to a child with acute lymphoblastic leukemia. Source: PBMCs from the stem cell graft donor, taken from the stem cell graft. The rearrangement links TRBV20-1 to TRBJ2-5, with 8 nucleotides matching TRBD2. The CDR3 spells CSAKSASGWRETQYF. The CDR3 nucleotides are TGCAGTGCTAAGTCGGCTAGCGGGTGGCGGGAGACCCAGTACTTC.